Below, 30 T cell receptor beta chains from the same sample are listed, as sequenced in a study of blood T cell repertoires in COVID-19 (dated by TCRdb to between 2020 and 2021). Library preparation employed the immunoSEQ multiplex PCR assay. As stored in TCRdb, this immuneACCESS dataset retains in-frame rearrangements with V and J assigned. A fraction of the clones does not appear; measured against another copy, unresolved V genes explain less than half of the discrepancy, and the remainder lacks a known reason. This sample is represented by fewer than 350,000 clones; 65% to 90% of them were singletons. Roughly 7.8% of the sample lies in the top ten. The sequenced sample consisted of peripheral blood. Source of these receptors: a human donor in a cohort sampled during active COVID-19.

The CDR3 region is CATAATLPTDTQYF. The DNA for the CDR3 is TGTGCCACCGCGGCTACTTTACCCACAGATACGCAGTATTTT. The chain uses TRBV24-1 and TRBJ2-3; D uncertain. Looked up from germline, CDR1 is KGHDR and CDR2 is SFDVKD. This CDR3 region has 14 residues. Trimming took 9 bases from V and 2 from J, leaving 14 bases between them.

This rearrangement joins TRBV5-1 to TRBJ2-7, with D perhaps TRBD1 (5 bases). Per the germline V gene, CDR1 is SGHRS and CDR2 is YFSETQ. The germline V and J ends were trimmed by 6 bases and 5 bases, with 21 bases remaining between them. There are 15 residues in the CDR3. CDR3 bases: TGCGCCAGCACCTTCTTGGGTCCAGGGTCCCACGAGCAGTACTTC. This gives the protein CASTFLGPGSHEQYF. The full variable domain, rest sourced from reference TRBV5-1 and TRBJ2-7, is KAGVTQTPRYLIKTRGQQVTLSCSPISGHRSVSWYQQTPGQGLQFLFEYFSETQRNKGNFPGRFSGRQFSNSRSEMNVSTLELGDSALYLCASTFLGPGSHEQYFGPGTRLTVT.

The gene calls are TRBV6-5 and TRBJ1-2; D possibly corresponds to TRBD1 (5 bases). Deletions cut 3 bases from V and 7 bases from J, with 12 bases between. CDR1 and CDR2 from the germline V gene are MNHEY and SVGAGI. The CDR3 has 13 amino acids. CDR3 nucleotides: TGTGCCAGCAGTTATCAGGGATGGGGTGGCTACACCTTC. Protein product: CASSYQGWGGYTF.

The chain links TRBV5-4 to TRBJ2-7; 8 positions agree with TRBD1. The CDR3 sequence is 15 residues long. CDR1 is SGHNT and CDR2 is YYREEE in the germline V gene (reference sequence). The junction had 9 bases not matched to a gene; V was cut back by 4 bases and J by 3 bases. The DNA of the CDR3 is TGTGCCAGCAGCCGAGGGACAGGAGGCGACTACGAGCAGTACTTC. This gives the protein CASSRGTGGDYEQYF.

V gene TRBV11-3 combines with J gene TRBJ1-1; TRBD1 is a possible D gene (5 bases). The germline V gene encodes CDR1 SGHNT and CDR2 YENEEA. The CDR3 length is 13 residues. V was trimmed by 5 bases and J by 0 bases, leaving 7 bases between them. The CDR3 nucleotides are TGTGCCAGCAGCCGGGGGGTGAACACTGAAGCTTTCTTT. It codes for CASSRGVNTEAFF.

The gene calls are TRBV7-3 and TRBJ2-2, with D tentatively TRBD1 (6 bases). The CDR3 sequence is 16 residues long. Trimming left V 4 bases short and J 1 base short, with 13 bases between. Germline V CDR1 and CDR2: SGHTA, FQGTGA. The CDR3 region is CASSSGTRGNTGELFF. CDR3 bases: TGTGCCAGCAGCTCCGGGACCAGGGGGAACACCGGGGAGCTGTTTTTT.

The chain links TRBV24-1 to TRBJ2-7, with a tentative D call TRBD1 (5 bases). The CDR3 extends over 15 amino acids. The germline V and J ends were trimmed by 2 bases and 2 bases, with 12 bases remaining between them. Germline V gene sequence: CDR1 KGHDR, CDR2 SFDVKD. The CDR3 loop reads CATSDSQGSPYEQYF. CDR3 DNA: TGTGCCACCAGTGATTCCCAGGGCTCCCCCTACGAGCAGTACTTC.

The V and J genes are TRBV2 and TRBJ1-5; 10 bases fit TRBD1. V dropped 6 bases and J dropped 2; count of bases not matched to a gene: 4. CDR3 length: 15 residues. Germline CDR1 and CDR2: SNHLY and FYNNEI. Written as DNA, the CDR3 is TGTGCCAGCAGGCGGGACAGGGGTGGCAATCAGCCCCAGCATTTT. Translation gives CASRRDRGGNQPQHF.

The V gene is TRBV6-5, the J gene TRBJ1-1; 8 bases line up with TRBD1. The CDR3 extends over 12 amino acids. V dropped 4 bases and J dropped 10; count of bases not matched to a gene: 5. Germline-derived CDR1 and CDR2 are MNHEY and SVGAGI. As DNA, the CDR3 is TGTGCCAGCAGTTTGTGGACAGGGAGAGCTTTCTTT. It encodes CASSLWTGRAFF.

V is TRBV6-1 and J is TRBJ2-7; weak D call: TRBD2 (7 bases). Germline loops: CDR1 MNHNS, CDR2 SASEGT. V lost 2 bases and J lost 3, with 14 bases in between. The CDR3 contains 15 residues. The CDR3 nucleotides read TGTGCCAGCAGTGAAACGGGGGGCCCAGACTACGAGCAGTACTTC. This gives the protein CASSETGGPDYEQYF.

The chain uses TRBV27 and TRBJ1-1; D ambiguous. V lost 5 bases to trimming and J lost 0 bases, with 10 bases between them. There are 14 residues in the CDR3. Germline V gene sequence: CDR1 MNHEY, CDR2 SMNVEV (reference sequence). The CDR3 protein is CASSPLGLNTEAFF. CDR3 DNA: TGTGCCAGCAGTCCCCTTGGCCTGAACACTGAAGCTTTCTTT.

The rearrangement joins TRBV6-5 to TRBJ2-1; D gene ambiguous. Trimming stripped 6 bases from V and 5 bases from J, with 11 bases between. The CDR3 loop spans 13 amino acids. Germline CDR1 MNHEY, CDR2 SVGAGI. The CDR3 reads CASRAFADNEQFF. CDR3 in DNA: TGTGCCAGCAGGGCCTTTGCGGACAATGAGCAGTTCTTC.

Many counts were recorded for this clone. This chain's CDR3 is CASSQGDPGTGNTIYF. The CDR3 DNA is TGTGCCAGCAGCCAAGGGGACCCCGGGACAGGGAACACCATATATTTT. This rearrangement joins TRBV4-2 to TRBJ1-3, with TRBD1 matching 9 bases. CDR3 length: 16 residues. The germline V gene has CDR1 LGHNA and CDR2 YNFKEQ. After removal of 1 base from V and 7 bases from J, the junction contained 8 bases not matched to a gene.

The rearrangement links TRBV3-1 (or the pseudogene TRBV3-2) to TRBJ2-7; 7 bases fit TRBD2. V trimming: 4 bases; J trimming: 6 bases; junction bases outside the gene matches: 9. This CDR3 comprises 14 residues. The germline CDR1 and CDR2 sequences are LGHDT and YNNKEL (reference sequence). CDR3 coding DNA: TGTGCCAGCAGCCCCTTTGCGGGGGATAGCGAGCAGTACTTC. Translated: CASSPFAGDSEQYF.

The genes are TRBV12-3 or TRBV12-4 and TRBJ1-1; perhaps TRBD1 as D (6 bases). The V gene lost 10 bases and the J gene lost 5 bases, with 14 bases spanning the gap. The CDR3 totals 12 residues. The CDR3 DNA follows: TGTGCCACCCAGGGGTTTGGTACTGAAGCTTTCTTT. Protein: CATQGFGTEAFF.

The rearrangement links TRBV7-5 to TRBJ2-7; the table's TRBD2 call for D was not verified on the DNA. TRBV7-5 is a pseudogene. The CDR3 has 16 amino acids. CDR3 amino acids: CVRSLTGRGGRYEQYF. As DNA, the CDR3 is TGTGTCAGAAGTTTAACGGGGCGGGGGGGCCGCTACGAGCAGTACTTC.

The gene calls are TRBV6-4 and TRBJ2-5; tentative D call: TRBD1 (5 bases). Trimming pared 5 bases from V and 7 bases from J, leaving 17 bases between. The germline V gene has CDR1 MRHNA and CDR2 SNTAGT. This CDR3 has 14 amino acids. The CDR3 is CASSYDSHKGTQYF. The CDR3 nucleotides are TGTGCCAGCAGTTATGACAGCCATAAGGGGACCCAGTACTTC.

The genes are TRBV9 and TRBJ1-6; possible D gene TRBD1, 6 bases. Between the trimmed V and J ends, which lost 5 bases and 13 bases, there was a span of 19 bases. The CDR3 consists of 14 residues. Germline V gene sequence: CDR1 SGDLS, CDR2 YYNGEE. The CDR3 reads CASSSDSPGRPLHF. The CDR3 nucleotides are TGTGCCAGCAGTTCGGACAGTCCCGGGAGGCCCCTCCACTTT.

V and J are TRBV5-1 and TRBJ2-5; 10 bases match TRBD2. The germline V gene has CDR1 SGHRS and CDR2 YFSETQ. This CDR3 is 15 amino acids long. After removal of 0 bases from V and 5 bases from J, the junction contained 4 bases not matched to a gene. The CDR3 spells CASSLALAGVETQYF. CDR3 in DNA: TGCGCCAGCAGCTTGGCCCTAGCGGGGGTTGAGACCCAGTACTTC.

The rearrangement joins TRBV24-1 to TRBJ2-1; 7 positions match TRBD1. There are 16 residues in the CDR3. The J segment lost 0 bases and the V segment lost 4 bases, leaving 5 bases of the junction unmatched. Per germline, CDR1 KGHDR and CDR2 SFDVKD. The DNA for the CDR3 is TGTGCCACCAGTGACCAACAGGGGAGCTCCTACAATGAGCAGTTCTTC. The encoded protein is CATSDQQGSSYNEQFF.

The chain links TRBV29-1 to TRBJ1-2; weak D call: TRBD1 (6 bases). CDR3 length: 13 amino acids. Germline CDR1 and CDR2: SQVTM and ANQGSEA. Trimming took 6 bases from V and 4 from J, leaving 15 bases between them. The CDR3 nucleotides read TGCAGCGTCCTAGAGGACAGCTTCTATGGCTACACCTTC. Encoded protein: CSVLEDSFYGYTF.

This clone was found many times. V usage is TRBV5-6 and J usage is TRBJ1-6, with 9 bases aligning to TRBD1. With V trimmed by 3 bases and J by 4 bases, 2 bases remained unmatched. Per germline, CDR1 SGHDT and CDR2 YYEEEE. The CDR3 loop spans 15 amino acids. CDR3 region: CASSSTGGYNSPLHF. DNA of the CDR3: TGTGCCAGCAGCTCGACAGGGGGATATAATTCACCCCTCCACTTT.

This chain joins TRBV10-3 and TRBJ1-4; unclear D gene. The germline V gene has CDR1 ENHRY and CDR2 SYGVKD. The V gene lost 6 bases and the J gene lost 5 bases, with 13 bases spanning the gap. The CDR3 spans 14 residues. CDR3 sequence: CAISPTQPNEKLFF. CDR3 nucleotide sequence: TGTGCCATCAGCCCGACACAACCCAATGAAAAACTGTTTTTT.

The chain recombines TRBV7-9 with TRBJ2-1, with TRBD1 identical over 7 bases. This CDR3 is built from 15 residues. From germline, CDR1 is SEHNR and CDR2 FQNEAQ (reference sequence). The V segment lost 5 bases and the J segment 6 bases; nucleotides outside the gene matches: 10. The CDR3 loop reads CASSPPGTATNEQFF. The CDR3 coding sequence is TGTGCCAGCAGCCCTCCCGGGACAGCGACCAATGAGCAGTTCTTC.

The chain employs TRBV14 and TRBJ1-4; the match to TRBD1 covers 8 bases. Germline V gene lookup returns CDR1 SGHDN and CDR2 FVKESK. Trimming cost V 3 bases and J 7 bases; bases outside gene matches: 10. This CDR3 spans 16 amino acids. The CDR3 is CASSQVDRGMGEKLFF. CDR3 in DNA: TGTGCCAGCAGCCAGGTCGACAGGGGAATGGGTGAAAAACTGTTTTTT.

V is TRBV18 and J is TRBJ2-2, with 10 bases identical to TRBD1. The trim removed 2 bases at V and 7 bases at J, leaving 1 base unmatched. CDR1 is KGHSH, CDR2 LQKENI, per germline. CDR3 length equals 14 residues. The CDR3 DNA reads as TGTGCCAGCTCACCAGGACAGGGGGACGGGGAGCTGTTTTTT. The encoded protein is CASSPGQGDGELFF.

The chain recombines TRBV5-6 with TRBJ2-3; perhaps TRBD1 as D (6 bases). Trimming shortened V by 4 bases and J by 1 base, and 16 bases separated the two germline ends. CDR3 size: 16 residues. Per germline, CDR1 SGHDT and CDR2 YYEEEE. The CDR3 protein is CASSAATGWRTDTQYF. The CDR3 coding sequence is TGTGCCAGCAGCGCAGCTACAGGGTGGCGCACAGATACGCAGTATTTT. Complete variable domain (other parts from reference TRBV5-6 and TRBJ2-3): DAGVTQSPTHLIKTRGQQVTLRCSPKSGHDTVSWYQQALGQGPQFIFQYYEEEERQRGNFPDRFSGHQFPNYSSELNVNALLLGDSALYLCASSAATGWRTDTQYFGPGTRLTVL.

The chain joins TRBV29-1 to TRBJ1-2; a weak D match, TRBD1 (5 bases). The V and J ends lost 7 bases and 0 bases respectively, with 12 bases between them. From germline, CDR1 is SQVTM and CDR2 ANQGSEA. The CDR3 length is 13 residues. CDR3 sequence: CSDLQAANYGYTF. CDR3 DNA: TGCAGCGATTTACAGGCGGCTAACTATGGCTACACCTTC.

The chain recombines TRBV10-2 with TRBJ2-6; no definite D call. Germline V CDR1 and CDR2: WSHSY, SAAADI. The CDR3 has 13 residues. The CDR3 sequence: CATEASGANVLTF. The CDR3 DNA follows: TGCGCGACTGAGGCTTCTGGGGCCAACGTCCTGACTTTC.

The chain links TRBV24-1 to TRBJ1-2, with TRBD1 as a possible D gene (6 bases). Germline CDR1 reads KGHDR; CDR2 reads SFDVKD. The CDR3 has 15 amino acids. The germline V and J ends were trimmed by 3 bases and 2 bases, with 12 bases remaining between them. This CDR3 reads CATSDGVTGNYGYTF. CDR3 sequence (DNA): TGTGCCACCAGTGATGGAGTCACAGGGAACTATGGCTACACCTTC.